The TCR beta chain under discussion was sequenced for a study of T cell responses to AZD1222 COVID-19 vaccine (dated by TCRdb to the early 2020s). Study-level background: A total of over 230 trial participants underwent TCR sequencing, of whom about 210 had received two doses of AZD1222 and 26 had received two doses of the MenACWY control vaccine. Trial participants were enrolled by age into subgroups of 18-55, 56-69 and 70-plus years, and 148, 28 and 57 TCR-sequenced participants, respectively, were included in these subgroups. General study outcomes and caveats: Because no samples from the day 14 peak response were available, repertoires could be characterized only after the peak T cell response. Only a handful of AZD1222 recipients were SARS-CoV-2 seropositive at baseline, limiting conclusions about previously exposed vaccinees. The whole spike protein was spanned by vaccine-associated CD4 TCRs, and dominant responses were seen in regions 160-218 and 743-854. Spike-specific TCR breadth and depth rose significantly after two AZD1222 doses compared with day 0 and with MenACWY recipients. Epitopes outside the regions mutated in the B.1.351 and B.1.1.7 variants were reportedly recognized by nearly half of the unique spike-specific TCRs. The 56-69-year group was small, and its depth increase did not reach significance, likely because of low power. Participants were mostly white British and included more females than males, and it was suggested by the authors that clonal diversity may have been underestimated.

The time point label on this specimen signifies: baseline before first vaccination. Interpreted using the paper, the treatment or condition label stands for: meningococcal conjugate vaccine given as trial control. Vaccinee samples were obtained from the UK trials COV001 and COV002, which included a single-blind randomized controlled phase 2/3 trial of AZD1222 (ChAdOx1 nCoV-19) in healthy adults. For TCRbeta chain sequencing, PBMC samples were collected from trial participants at day 0 and at day 28 after the second dose. The CDR3 regions of human TCRbeta chains were subjected to immunosequencing. From the authors' description of their analysis: TCRs in the repertoires were matched against a reference library of SARS-CoV-2-specific TCRs that had been generated with the MIRA antigen-specificity platform. Breadth was defined as the fraction of unique TCRs that were SARS-CoV-2-associated. Depth was defined as the fraction of total T cells that were SARS-CoV-2-associated. Each spike-specific TCR was assigned to its reactive spike region and to a CD4 or CD8 class using the MIRA data. Log10-transformed breadth and depth values were compared by one-way ANOVA with Sidak's multiple comparisons tests. Imported from immuneACCESS, the table was reduced by TCRdb to in-frame sequences with V and J called. These copies leave out some clones; in studies compared against another copy, an unresolved V gene accounts for under half, and the cause of the remainder is not known. The V and J calls and clone size come from that table; D and trimming were worked out from the DNA. The sample table contains about 100,000 clones; only one count was recorded for roughly 86% of them. 4% to 4.5% of the sample goes to the ten largest clones.

About this clone itself: The antigen it recognizes is unknown. No much larger clonotype is one base removed from it; base qualities were not supplied.

V loses 6 bases at its end and J loses 1 base; junction bases beyond the gene matches: 6. Inclusive of the bounding cysteine and phenylalanine, the CDR3 is 15 residues long. Left in the record is the CDR3 DNA by itself, 45 bases read in frame from the first base. CDR1 and CDR2 are drawn from the germline V gene: SNHLY, FYNNEI. Sequenced material: peripheral blood, taken on day 0 of MenACWY control vaccination. The TCR sequence derives from an adult in good health. The chain is assembled from TRBV2 and TRBJ2-4, with 7 bases matching TRBD1. The nucleotides read TGTGCCAGCAGAGACAGGGACCTCGCCAAAAACATTCAGTACTTC. It codes for CASRDRDLAKNIQYF.